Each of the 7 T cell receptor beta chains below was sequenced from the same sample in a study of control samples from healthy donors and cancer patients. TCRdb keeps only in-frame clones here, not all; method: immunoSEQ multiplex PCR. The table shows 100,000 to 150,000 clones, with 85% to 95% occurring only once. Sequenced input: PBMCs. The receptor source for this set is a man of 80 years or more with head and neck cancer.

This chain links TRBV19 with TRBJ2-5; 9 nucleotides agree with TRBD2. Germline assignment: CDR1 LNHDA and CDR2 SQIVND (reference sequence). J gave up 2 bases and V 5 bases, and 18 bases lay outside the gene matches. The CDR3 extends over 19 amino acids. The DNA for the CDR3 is TGTGCCAGTAGTTTTAAGGCCGGGGCGTATGCGGGGGGGCAAGAGACCCAGTACTTC. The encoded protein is CASSFKAGAYAGGQETQYF.

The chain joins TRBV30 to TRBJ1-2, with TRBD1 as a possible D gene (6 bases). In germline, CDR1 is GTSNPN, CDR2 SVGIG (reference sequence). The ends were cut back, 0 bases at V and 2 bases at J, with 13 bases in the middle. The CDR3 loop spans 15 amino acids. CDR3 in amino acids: CAWSVSGGLNYGYTF. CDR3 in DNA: TGTGCCTGGAGTGTATCGGGGGGCCTGAACTATGGCTACACCTTC.

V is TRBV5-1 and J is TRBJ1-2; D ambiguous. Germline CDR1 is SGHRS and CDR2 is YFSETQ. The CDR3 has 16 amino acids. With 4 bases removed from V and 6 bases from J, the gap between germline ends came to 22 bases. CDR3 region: CASSATAGSAGDGYTF. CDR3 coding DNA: TGCGCCAGCAGCGCCACGGCGGGGTCCGCCGGCGATGGCTACACCTTC.

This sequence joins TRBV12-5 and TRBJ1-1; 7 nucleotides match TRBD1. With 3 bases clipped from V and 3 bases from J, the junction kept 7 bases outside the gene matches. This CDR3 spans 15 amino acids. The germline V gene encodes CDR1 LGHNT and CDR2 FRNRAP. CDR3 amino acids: CASGLERQGYTEAFF. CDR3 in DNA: TGTGCTAGTGGTTTAGAGAGACAGGGCTACACTGAAGCTTTCTTT.

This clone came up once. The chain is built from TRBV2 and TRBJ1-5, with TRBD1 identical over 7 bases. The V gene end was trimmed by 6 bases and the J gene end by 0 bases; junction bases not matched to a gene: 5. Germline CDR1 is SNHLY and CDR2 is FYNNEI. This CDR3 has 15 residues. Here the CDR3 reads CASSEQGSSNQPQHF. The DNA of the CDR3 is TGTGCCAGCAGCGAACAGGGGTCTAGCAATCAGCCCCAGCATTTT.

The CDR3 region is CASSPRTGGGGTEAFF. The CDR3 DNA reads as TGTGCCAGCTCACCACGGACAGGGGGCGGAGGAACTGAAGCTTTCTTT. This chain joins TRBV18 and TRBJ1-1; 11 nucleotides align to TRBD1. Germline V gene lookup returns CDR1 KGHSH and CDR2 LQKENI. Trimming removed 1 base from V and 5 bases from J; junction bases left unmatched: 6. The CDR3 runs to 16 residues.

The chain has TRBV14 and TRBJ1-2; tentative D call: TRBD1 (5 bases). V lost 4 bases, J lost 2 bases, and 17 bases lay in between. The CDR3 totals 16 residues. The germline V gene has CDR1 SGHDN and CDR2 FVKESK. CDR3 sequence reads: CASSPGHLPRNYGYTF. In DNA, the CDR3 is TGTGCCAGCAGCCCAGGGCATCTCCCTAGGAACTATGGCTACACCTTC.